This TCR beta chain was recorded in a study of shared clonotypes between healthy human individuals (dated by TCRdb to 2018 to 2021). Context from the whole study: The cohort comprised a couple of women and a few men aged 18 to 49 years. For each donor, CD4 naive and CD4 memory were each given three plates, CD8 naive was given two plates, and CD8 memory was given one plate. To estimate repertoire size and how much clonotypes are shared between individuals, the study performed deep sequencing of blood TCR repertoires from a few healthy adults. Libraries were prepared and TCR repertoires were sequenced by different laboratories using diverse techniques, in order to increase sequencing depth and limit assay-specific biases. Each donor's leukapheresis produced roughly between roughly 0.85 and 9.5 billion PBMCs.

Overall study outcomes, separate from this receptor: When several donors were compared, the shared fraction of clonotypes was about 5.5% for naive CD4, 3.5% to 4% for naive CD8, more than 2% for memory CD4, and around 0.4% for memory CD8. Pairwise subsampling led to the expectation that sequencing depth would affect the degree of clonotype sharing among donors. Sampling was restricted to blood, and TCR repertoires in tissues likely differ from the TCR repertoires found in blood. Clonotypes shared by all four sorted-subset donors showed higher generation probabilities than non-shared clonotypes. Because the study included only a small number of donors, the genetic and exposure-history diversity represented was limited. Incomplete sequencing was indicated by rarefaction of sorted-subset datasets, despite the large sequencing depth. Estimated clonotype richness was generally larger for naive than for memory subsets.

A remark on this clone: Its specific antigen is unknown. Per-base qualities were not stored, and no clone one base away is much larger.

CD8 naive samples were CD45RO-negative cells positively selected for CCR7, giving a CD45RA+CCR7+ population that excluded TemRA cells. The donors were healthy, HIV-negative adults who had no recently reported acute infections or vaccinations. Every donor was a Caucasian adult residing in Nashville, Tennessee, USA. Blood was collected by leukapheresis, and PBMCs were isolated by Ficoll-Histopaque density gradient centrifugation and then cryopreserved in liquid nitrogen vapor phase. Analytical flow cytometry was used to check the purity and quantity of every magnetically sorted T cell population. Genomic DNA was isolated from each sorted fraction and quantified by UV absorbance on a Nanodrop 2000c. Spanning cysteine to phenylalanine, the CDR3 consists of 14 amino acids. Solely the CDR3 DNA is kept, with 42 bases framed from the first base. The germline V gene (reference sequence) specifies LNHDA as CDR1 and SQIVND as CDR2. The junction shows trimming of 7 bases on V and 8 bases on J, plus 20 bases between the germline ends.

Using the deep immunoSEQ assay, multiplex PCR amplified TCR CDR3 regions from genomic DNA. Extracted genomic DNA from each cell subset was spread evenly across all wells of several immunoSEQ 96-well plates, with each plate serving as a replicate. For sorted subsets, each replicate PCR was loaded with 200 ng genomic DNA, equivalent to about 33,000 T cell genomes. Purified libraries were measured with a Qubit 3.0 fluorometer, size-checked on a Bioanalyzer 2100, and measured again with the KAPA Library Quantification kit. Every immunoSEQ 96-well plate was sequenced on a separate single-read 150-cycle Illumina NextSeq 550 flow cell. The authors' analysis ran thus. The immunoSEQ output contained only junctional sequences without quality scores, so filtering could not match that applied to full-length reads. To assign V/J genes and CDR3, sequences were annotated using PyIR, a Python wrapper for IgBLAST v1.9, with IMGT germline references. Reads were removed for weak V/J assignments (E-value above 1e-6), missing CDR3, stop codons, out-of-frame junctions, or ambiguous translated residues. A V3J clonotype was defined by an identical inferred V gene, J gene, and CDR3 amino acid sequence. Percentage overlap between repertoires was computed as shared unique clonotypes divided by the size of the smaller repertoire. Richness of each repertoire was evaluated using RTK rarefaction, the Chao1 estimator, and Recon v2.1 estimates of unobserved clonotypes. Generation probabilities were computed with OLGA for all TCRbeta clonotypes obtained by the gDNA method from four donors. TCRdb took over this immuneACCESS table, retaining in-frame rearrangements with V and J assigned. Such tables are incomplete; in checked studies, under half of the missing clones stem from an unresolved V gene, and the remainder is unexplained. Clonal size and the V and J genes are those of that table, whereas D and trimming came from the DNA. This sample lists hundreds of thousands of clones; roughly 95% were detected once. The ten biggest clones cover over 0.1% of the sample.

The sequence links TRBV19 to TRBJ1-2; TRBD1 is a weak D gene call, 6 bases matching. The TCR comes from a woman in her 30s in good health. What was sequenced was naive CD8+ T cells sorted from blood. In light of the paper, this sample's cell subset or site label describes: CD45RA+CCR7+. The CDR3 region has the sequence CASTPQGGAFGYTF. The DNA reads as follows: TGTGCCAGTACCCCTCAAGGGGGGGCCTTCGGCTACACCTTC.